The entry below gives a single T cell receptor (beta chain) sequence along with its context. Its specificity is not known. TCRdb's table, derived via immunoSEQ multiplex PCR, lists solely in-frame clones and lacks some. Of more than 45,000 clones in the sample, more than 25% were seen once. The entry originates in a study of tumour-infiltrating T cells in Burkitt lymphoma. Study context: Overall and progression-free survival were predicted by productive clonality.

Study-level results: Many Burkitt lymphoma patients shared several public clonotypes.

The V end lost 4 bases, the J end lost 4 bases, and 19 bases lay between the germline ends. Germline assignment: CDR1 SEHNR and CDR2 FQNEAQ (reference sequence). There are 17 residues in the CDR3. Input material: tumor tissue. The origin of this receptor is a human donor with Burkitt lymphoma. The chain combines TRBV7-9 with TRBJ2-2; either TRBD1 or TRBD2 may fit D (5 bases each). In DNA, the CDR3 is TGTGCCAGCAGCTCAGGGACGGGCACTTTACCCACCGGGGAGCTGTTTTTT. Protein: CASSSGTGTLPTGELFF.